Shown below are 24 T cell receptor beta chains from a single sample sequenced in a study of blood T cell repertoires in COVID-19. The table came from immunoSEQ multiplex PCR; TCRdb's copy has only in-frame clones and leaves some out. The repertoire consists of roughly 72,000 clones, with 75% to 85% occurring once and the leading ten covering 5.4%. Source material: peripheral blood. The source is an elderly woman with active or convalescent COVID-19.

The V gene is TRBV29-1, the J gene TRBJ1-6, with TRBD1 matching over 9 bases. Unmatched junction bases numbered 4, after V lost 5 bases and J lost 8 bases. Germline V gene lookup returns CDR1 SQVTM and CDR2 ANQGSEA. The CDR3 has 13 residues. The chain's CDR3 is CSVRDRDDSPLHF. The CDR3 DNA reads TGCAGCGTTCGGGACAGGGATGATTCACCCCTCCACTTT.

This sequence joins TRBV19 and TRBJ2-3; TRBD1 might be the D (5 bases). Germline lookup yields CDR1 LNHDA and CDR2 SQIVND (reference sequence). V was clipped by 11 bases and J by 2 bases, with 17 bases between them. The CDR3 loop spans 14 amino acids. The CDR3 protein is CASRGRALTDTQYF. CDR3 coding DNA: TGTGCCTCCCGAGGCAGGGCCCTCACAGATACGCAGTATTTT.

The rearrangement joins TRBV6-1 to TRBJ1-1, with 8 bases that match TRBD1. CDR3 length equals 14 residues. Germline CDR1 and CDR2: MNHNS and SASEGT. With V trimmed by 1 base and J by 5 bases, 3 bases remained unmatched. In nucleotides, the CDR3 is TGTGCCAGCAGTGAAGGGACAGGGCGAACTGAAGCTTTCTTT. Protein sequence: CASSEGTGRTEAFF.

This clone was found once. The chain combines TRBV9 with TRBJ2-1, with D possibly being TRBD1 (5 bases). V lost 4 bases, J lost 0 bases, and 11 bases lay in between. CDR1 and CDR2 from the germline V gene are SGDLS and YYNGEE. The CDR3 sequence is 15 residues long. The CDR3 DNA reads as TGTGCCAGCAGCTTATTAGGGGACTCCTACAATGAGCAGTTCTTC. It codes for CASSLLGDSYNEQFF.

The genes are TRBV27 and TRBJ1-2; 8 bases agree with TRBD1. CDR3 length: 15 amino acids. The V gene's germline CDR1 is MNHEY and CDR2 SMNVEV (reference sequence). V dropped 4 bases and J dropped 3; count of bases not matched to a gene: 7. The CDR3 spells CASSWTGNLDYGYTF. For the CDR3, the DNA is TGTGCCAGCAGTTGGACAGGGAACTTGGACTATGGCTACACCTTC.

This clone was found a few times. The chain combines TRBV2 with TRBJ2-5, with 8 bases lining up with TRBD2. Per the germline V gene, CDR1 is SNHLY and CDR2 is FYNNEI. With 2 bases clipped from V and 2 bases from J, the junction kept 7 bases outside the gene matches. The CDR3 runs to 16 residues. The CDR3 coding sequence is TGTGCCAGCAGTGAATTGGCGGGGGGCGTTCAAGAGACCCAGTACTTC. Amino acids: CASSELAGGVQETQYF.

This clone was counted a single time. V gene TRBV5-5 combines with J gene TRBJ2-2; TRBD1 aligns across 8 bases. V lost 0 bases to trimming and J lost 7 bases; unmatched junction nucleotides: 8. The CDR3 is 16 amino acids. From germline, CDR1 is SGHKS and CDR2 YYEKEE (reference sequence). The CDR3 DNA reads TGTGCCAGCAGCTTGGGTTCCAGGGGGCTTATCGGGGAGCTGTTTTTT. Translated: CASSLGSRGLIGELFF.

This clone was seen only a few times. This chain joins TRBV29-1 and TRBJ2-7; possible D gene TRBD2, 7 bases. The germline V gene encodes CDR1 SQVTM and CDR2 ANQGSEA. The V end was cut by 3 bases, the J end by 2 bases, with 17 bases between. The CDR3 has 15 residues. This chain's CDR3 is CSVEGGGGRAYEQYF. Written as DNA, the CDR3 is TGCAGCGTTGAGGGAGGAGGGGGGAGGGCCTACGAGCAGTACTTC.

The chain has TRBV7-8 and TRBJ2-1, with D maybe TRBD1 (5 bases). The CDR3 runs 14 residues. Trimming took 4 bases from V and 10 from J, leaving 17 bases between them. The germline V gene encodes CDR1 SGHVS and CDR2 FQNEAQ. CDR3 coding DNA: TGTGCCAGCAGCTCCCGCGCTAGGGCAGGGGAGCAGTTCTTC. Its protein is CASSSRARAGEQFF.

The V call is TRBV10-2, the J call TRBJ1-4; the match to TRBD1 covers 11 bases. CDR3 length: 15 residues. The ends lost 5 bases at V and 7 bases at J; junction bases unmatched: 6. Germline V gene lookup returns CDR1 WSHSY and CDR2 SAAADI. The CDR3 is CASSLDRGRGEKLFF. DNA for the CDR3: TGCGCCAGCAGTCTGGACAGGGGGCGAGGTGAAAAACTGTTTTTT.

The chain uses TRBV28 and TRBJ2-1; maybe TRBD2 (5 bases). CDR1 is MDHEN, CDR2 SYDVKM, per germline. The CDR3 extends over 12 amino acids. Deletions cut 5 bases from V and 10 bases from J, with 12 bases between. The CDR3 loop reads CASSIQIAEQFF. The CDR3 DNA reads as TGTGCCAGCAGTATCCAAATAGCGGAGCAGTTCTTC.

CDR3 amino acids: CSVGMRANTGELFF. DNA for the CDR3: TGCAGCGTTGGGATGCGGGCCAACACCGGGGAGCTGTTTTTT. V usage is TRBV29-1 and J usage is TRBJ2-2, with D tentatively TRBD2 (5 bases). CDR1 is SQVTM, CDR2 ANQGSEA, per germline. The V end lost 4 bases, the J end lost 2 bases, and 11 bases lay between the germline ends. The CDR3 loop spans 14 amino acids.

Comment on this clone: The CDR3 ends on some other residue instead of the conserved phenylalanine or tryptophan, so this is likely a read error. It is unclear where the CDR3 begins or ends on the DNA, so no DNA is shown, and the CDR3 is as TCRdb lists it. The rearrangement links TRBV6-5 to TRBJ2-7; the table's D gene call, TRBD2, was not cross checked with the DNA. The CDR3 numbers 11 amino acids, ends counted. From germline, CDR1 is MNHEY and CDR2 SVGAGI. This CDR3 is CASSFRRRGSR.

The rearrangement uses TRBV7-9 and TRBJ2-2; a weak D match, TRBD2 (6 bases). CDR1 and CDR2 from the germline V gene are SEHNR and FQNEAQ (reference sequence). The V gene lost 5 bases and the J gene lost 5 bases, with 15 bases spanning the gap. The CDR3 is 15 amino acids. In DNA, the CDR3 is TGTGCCAGCAGCCCAACTAGCTGGGGTACCGGGGAGCTGTTTTTT. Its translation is CASSPTSWGTGELFF. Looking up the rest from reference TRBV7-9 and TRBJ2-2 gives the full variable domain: DTGVSQNPRHKITKRGQNVTFRCDPISEHNRLYWYRQTLGQGPEFLTYFQNEAQLEKSRLLSDRFSAERPKGSFSTLEIQRTEQGDSAMYLCASSPTSWGTGELFFGEGSRLTVL.

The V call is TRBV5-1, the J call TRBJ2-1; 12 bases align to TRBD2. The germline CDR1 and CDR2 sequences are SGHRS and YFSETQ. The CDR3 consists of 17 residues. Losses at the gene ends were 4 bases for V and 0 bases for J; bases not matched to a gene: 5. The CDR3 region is CASSVPSGRASYNEQFF. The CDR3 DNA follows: TGCGCCAGCAGCGTTCCTAGCGGGAGGGCCTCCTACAATGAGCAGTTCTTC. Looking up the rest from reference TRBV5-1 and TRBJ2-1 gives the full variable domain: KAGVTQTPRYLIKTRGQQVTLSCSPISGHRSVSWYQQTPGQGLQFLFEYFSETQRNKGNFPGRFSGRQFSNSRSEMNVSTLELGDSALYLCASSVPSGRASYNEQFFGPGTRLTVL.

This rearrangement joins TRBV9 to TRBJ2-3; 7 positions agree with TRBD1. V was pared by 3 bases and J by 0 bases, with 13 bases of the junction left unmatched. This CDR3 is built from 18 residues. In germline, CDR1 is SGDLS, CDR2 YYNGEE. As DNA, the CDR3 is TGTGCCAGCAGCGAGTACCCCTTTAGGACAGGAAGCACAGATACGCAGTATTTT. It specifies CASSEYPFRTGSTDTQYF.

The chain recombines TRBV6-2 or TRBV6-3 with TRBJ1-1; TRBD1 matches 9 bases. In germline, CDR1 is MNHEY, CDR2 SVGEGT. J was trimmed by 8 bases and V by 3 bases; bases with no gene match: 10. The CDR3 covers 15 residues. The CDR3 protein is CASSYAGTGMREAFF. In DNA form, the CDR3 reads TGTGCCAGCAGTTATGCCGGGACAGGGATGAGAGAAGCTTTCTTT.

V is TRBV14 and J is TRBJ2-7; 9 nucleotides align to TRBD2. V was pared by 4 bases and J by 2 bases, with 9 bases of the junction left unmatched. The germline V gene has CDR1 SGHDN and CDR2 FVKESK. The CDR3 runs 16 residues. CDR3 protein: CASSLTGGLAPYEQYF. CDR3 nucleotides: TGTGCCAGCAGCCTCACCGGGGGACTAGCCCCCTACGAGCAGTACTTC.

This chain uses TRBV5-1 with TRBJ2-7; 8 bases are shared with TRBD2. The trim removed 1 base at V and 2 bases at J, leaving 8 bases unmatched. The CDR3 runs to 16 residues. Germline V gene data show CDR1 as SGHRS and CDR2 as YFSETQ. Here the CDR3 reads CASSLSAGGIPYEQYF. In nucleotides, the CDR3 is TGCGCCAGCAGCTTGTCGGCGGGGGGTATTCCCTACGAGCAGTACTTC.

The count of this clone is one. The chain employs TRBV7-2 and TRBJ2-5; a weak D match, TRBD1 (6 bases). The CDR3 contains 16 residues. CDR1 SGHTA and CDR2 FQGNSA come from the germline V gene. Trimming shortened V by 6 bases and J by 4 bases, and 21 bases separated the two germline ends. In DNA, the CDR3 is TGTGCCAGCAGTCCCGGGACAAATCATCGGCGAGAGACCCAGTACTTC. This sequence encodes CASSPGTNHRRETQYF.

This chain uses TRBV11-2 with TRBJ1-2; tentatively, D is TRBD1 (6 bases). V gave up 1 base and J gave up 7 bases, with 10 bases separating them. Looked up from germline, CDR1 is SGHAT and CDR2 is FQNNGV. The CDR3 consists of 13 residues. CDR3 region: CASSLGTEAGYTF. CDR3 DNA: TGTGCCAGCAGCTTAGGGACAGAGGCTGGCTACACCTTC.

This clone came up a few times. DNA for the CDR3: TGTGCCACCAGCAGGGCGATCTGGGTACTAGCGGGGAGCTACAATGAGCAGTTCTTC. Amino acid sequence: CATSRAIWVLAGSYNEQFF. The chain couples TRBV15 to TRBJ2-1; 10 bases fit TRBD2. The V gene's germline CDR1 is LNHNV and CDR2 YYDKDF (reference sequence). The CDR3 has 19 amino acids. The V gene end was trimmed by 3 bases and the J gene end by 3 bases; junction bases not matched to a gene: 14.

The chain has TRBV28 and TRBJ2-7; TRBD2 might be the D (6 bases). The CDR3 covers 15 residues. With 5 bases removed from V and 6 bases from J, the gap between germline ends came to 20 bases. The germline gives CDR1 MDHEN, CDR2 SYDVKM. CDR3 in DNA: TGTGCCAGCAGTCGCGCGCGCGGGACGGCATCCGAGCAGTACTTC. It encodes CASSRARGTASEQYF.

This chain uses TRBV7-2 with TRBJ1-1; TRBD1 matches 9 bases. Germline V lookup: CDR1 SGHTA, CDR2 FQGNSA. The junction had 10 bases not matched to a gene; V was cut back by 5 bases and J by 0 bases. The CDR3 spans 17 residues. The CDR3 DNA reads TGTGCCAGCAGCCCACTTCGGGACAGGGTGGTGAACACTGAAGCTTTCTTT. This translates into CASSPLRDRVVNTEAFF.